What follows describes a single TCR beta chain. The antigen is not known. This record comes from a study of T-cell memory formation after mild COVID-19. Overall study context: In these data, TCR clusters were largely donor specific.

General study points: Clones that contracted from day 15 to 85 had balanced CD4/CD8; later expanders were CD4+ biased. Contracting CD8+ clones were enriched in EMRA, CD4+ mainly in CM and EM.

Trimming shortened V by 2 bases and J by 7 bases, and 9 bases separated the two germline ends. The V gene's germline CDR1 is KGHSH and CDR2 LQKENI. This CDR3 spans 13 amino acids. After 5'RACE with constant-segment primers, TCR alpha and TCR beta cDNA libraries carrying sample barcodes and UMIs were obtained. MiXCR was run by TCRdb on the 5' RACE reads, yielding one entry per CDR3 protein. The sample contains 44,000 or so distinct CDR3 sequences, 7.5% to 10% of which appear only once. The specimen sequenced was PBMCs or a T cell subset sorted from them (not recorded which). This receptor was obtained from an adult woman who had mild COVID-19 (a few samples of this study predate the infection). Cell type and time point are not known. The chain combines TRBV18 with TRBJ1-5; the D gene is possibly TRBD1 (6 bases). The CDR3 nucleotides are TGTGCCAGCTCACCAGAGGACAGCCAGCCCCAGCATTTT. This sequence encodes CASSPEDSQPQHF.